This T cell receptor (beta chain) emerged from a study of siplizumab effects on memory and regulatory T cells. V was trimmed by 6 bases and J by 4 bases, leaving 17 bases between them. The germline gives CDR1 SNHLY, CDR2 FYNNEI. CDR3 length: 15 residues. The study's findings and limits: A naive or memory phenotype could not be assigned to roughly 75-97% of the proliferating CD4+ or CD8+ clones. Unstimulated subsets accounted for the mapping of only a minor share of the clones that were alloreactive. Mappable alloreactive CD4+ clones came from Treg cells less than 70% of the time on average with siplizumab, against under 30% in controls.

With respect to this clone: Its antigen is undetermined.

Unstimulated naive, memory, effector memory and TEMRA subsets from three donor pairs were sequenced. Profiling relied on immunoSEQ multiplex PCR, and the TCRdb table lists in-frame clones only, not all of them. The repertoire holds some 41,000 clones, more than 80% seen once, with approximately 0.25% in the top ten. Sequencing was done on a sample of naive CD4+ T cells sorted from blood. This chain uses TRBV2 with TRBJ2-3; weak D call: TRBD2 (7 bases). The origin of this receptor is a human donor in good health. The CDR3 sequence is CASSPRRGGADTQYF. The CDR3 region has the DNA TGTGCCAGCAGCCCACGGAGGGGGGGCGCAGATACGCAGTATTTT.